This T cell receptor (beta chain) was captured in a study of blood T cell repertoires in COVID-19. Original processing methods: Estimates of nucleated cell counts were drawn from the amplification of reference gene primers. The repertoire was sequenced with immunoSEQ multiplex PCR; TCRdb's copy has only in-frame clones and lacks some. V, J and clone size were drawn from that table, and D and trimming were deduced from the DNA. Of 380,000 or so clones in the sample, 80% to 90% are singletons; the top ten hold approximately 1.2%. This clone came up once. Source material: PBMCs or T cells enriched from blood (not recorded which). This receptor was taken from a man younger than 45 who had recovered from COVID-19.

The CDR3 nucleotides read TGTGCCAGCAGCGAATATCGACAGGTGGAGGAAGCTTTCTTT. Its translation is CASSEYRQVEEAFF. The chain combines TRBV7-9 with TRBJ1-1; D may be TRBD1 (6 bases). This CDR3 comprises 14 residues. Trimming shortened V by 5 bases and J by 8 bases, and 18 bases separated the two germline ends. Germline V gives CDR1 SEHNR, CDR2 FQNEAQ (reference sequence). Supplemented by reference TRBV7-9 and TRBJ1-1, the full variable domain reads DTGVSQNPRHKITKRGQNVTFRCDPISEHNRLYWYRQTLGQGPEFLTYFQNEAQLEKSRLLSDRFSAERPKGSFSTLEIQRTEQGDSAMYLCASSEYRQVEEAFFGQGTRLTVV.